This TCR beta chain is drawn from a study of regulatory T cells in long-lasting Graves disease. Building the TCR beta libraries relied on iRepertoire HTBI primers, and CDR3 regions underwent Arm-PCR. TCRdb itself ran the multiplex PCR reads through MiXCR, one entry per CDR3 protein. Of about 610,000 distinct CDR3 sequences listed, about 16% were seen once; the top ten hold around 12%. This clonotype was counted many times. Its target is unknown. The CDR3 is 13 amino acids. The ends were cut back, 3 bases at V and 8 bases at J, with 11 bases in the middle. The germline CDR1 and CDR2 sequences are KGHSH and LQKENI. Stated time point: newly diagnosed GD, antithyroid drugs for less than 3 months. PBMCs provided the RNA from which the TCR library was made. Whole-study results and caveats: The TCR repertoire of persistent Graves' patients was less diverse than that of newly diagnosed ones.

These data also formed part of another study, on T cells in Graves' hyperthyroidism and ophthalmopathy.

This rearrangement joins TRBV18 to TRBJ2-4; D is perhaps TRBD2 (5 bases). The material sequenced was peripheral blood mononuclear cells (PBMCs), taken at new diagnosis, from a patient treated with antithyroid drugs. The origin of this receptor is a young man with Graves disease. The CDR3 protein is CASSPHERDIQYF. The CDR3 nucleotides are TGTGCCAGCTCACCTCATGAGAGGGACATTCAGTACTTC.